The sample holds a few counts of the clone carrying this T cell receptor (beta chain). A J-beta primer mix and a sample-barcoded 5' primer were used in a second PCR of roughly 6 to 12 cycles. One entry per CDR3 protein results from TCRdb running MiXCR on the 5' RACE reads. The table lists approximately 730,000 distinct CDR3 sequences, 53% of them singletons. This sample is part of a study of blood T cells in healthy people across ages. The source is an elderly man in good health. Sequences were obtained from blood.

The chain's CDR3 is CASSYSSLAVYEQFF. CDR3 coding DNA: TGTGCCAGCAGTTACTCCTCACTAGCGGTCTATGAGCAGTTCTTC. This rearrangement joins TRBV12-3 or TRBV12-4 to TRBJ2-1; 8 bases are a match to TRBD2. The CDR3 has 15 residues. V was pared by 4 bases and J by 8 bases, with 10 bases of the junction left unmatched.